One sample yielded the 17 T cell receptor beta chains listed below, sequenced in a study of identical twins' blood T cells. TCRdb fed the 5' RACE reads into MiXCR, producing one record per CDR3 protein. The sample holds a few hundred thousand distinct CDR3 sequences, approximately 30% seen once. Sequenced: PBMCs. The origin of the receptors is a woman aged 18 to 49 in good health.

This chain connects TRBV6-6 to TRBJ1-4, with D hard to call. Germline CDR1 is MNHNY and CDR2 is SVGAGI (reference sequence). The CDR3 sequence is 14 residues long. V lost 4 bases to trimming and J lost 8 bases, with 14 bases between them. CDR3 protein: CASSFTDLSEKLFF. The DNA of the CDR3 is TGTGCCAGCAGTTTCACCGACCTAAGCGAAAAACTGTTTTTT.

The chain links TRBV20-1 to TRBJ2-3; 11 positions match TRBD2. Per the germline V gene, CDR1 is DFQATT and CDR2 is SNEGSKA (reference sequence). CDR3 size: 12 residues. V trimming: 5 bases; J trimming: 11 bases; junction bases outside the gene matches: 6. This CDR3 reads CSAGALAGVQYF. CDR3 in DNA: TGCAGTGCTGGGGCACTAGCGGGGGTGCAGTATTTT.

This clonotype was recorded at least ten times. The CDR3 here is CASSPGPTYGYTF. In nucleotides, the CDR3 is TGTGCCAGCAGCCCGGGACCGACCTATGGCTACACCTTC. The chain recombines TRBV3-1 with TRBJ1-2; D is possibly TRBD1 (5 bases). The V end was cut by 4 bases, the J end by 4 bases, with 10 bases between. Germline loops: CDR1 LGHDT, CDR2 YNNKEL (reference sequence). The CDR3 has 13 residues.

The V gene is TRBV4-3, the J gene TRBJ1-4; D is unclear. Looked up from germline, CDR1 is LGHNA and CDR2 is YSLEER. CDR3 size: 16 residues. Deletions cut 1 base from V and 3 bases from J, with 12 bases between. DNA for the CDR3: TGCGCCAGCAGCCAAGCATTCGGGGTGGCTAATGAAAAACTGTTTTTT. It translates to CASSQAFGVANEKLFF.

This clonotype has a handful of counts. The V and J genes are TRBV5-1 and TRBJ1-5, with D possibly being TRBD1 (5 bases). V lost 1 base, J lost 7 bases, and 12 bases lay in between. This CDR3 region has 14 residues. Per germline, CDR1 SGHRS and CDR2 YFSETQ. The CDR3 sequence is CASSLNQGGQPQHF. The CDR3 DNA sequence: TGCGCCAGCAGCTTGAATCAGGGAGGACAGCCCCAGCATTTT.

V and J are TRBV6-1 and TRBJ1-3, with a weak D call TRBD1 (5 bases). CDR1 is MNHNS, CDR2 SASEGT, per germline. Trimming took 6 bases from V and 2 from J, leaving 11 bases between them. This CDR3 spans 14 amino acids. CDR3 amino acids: CASRWDFTGNTIYF. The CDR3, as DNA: TGTGCCAGCAGGTGGGACTTTACTGGAAACACCATATATTTT.

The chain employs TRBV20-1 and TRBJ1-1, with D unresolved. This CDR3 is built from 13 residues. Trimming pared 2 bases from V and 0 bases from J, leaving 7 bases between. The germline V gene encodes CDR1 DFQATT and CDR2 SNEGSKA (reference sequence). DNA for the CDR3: TGCAGTGCTAGACGAAACGTGAACACTGAAGCTTTCTTT. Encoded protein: CSARRNVNTEAFF.

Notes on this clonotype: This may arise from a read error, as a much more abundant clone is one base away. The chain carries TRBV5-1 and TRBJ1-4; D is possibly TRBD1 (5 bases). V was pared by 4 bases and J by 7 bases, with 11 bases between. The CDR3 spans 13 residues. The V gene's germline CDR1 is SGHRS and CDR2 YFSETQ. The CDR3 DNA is TGCGCCAGCAGCGGGGACGCCATTGAAAAACTGTTTTTT. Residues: CASSGDAIEKLFF.

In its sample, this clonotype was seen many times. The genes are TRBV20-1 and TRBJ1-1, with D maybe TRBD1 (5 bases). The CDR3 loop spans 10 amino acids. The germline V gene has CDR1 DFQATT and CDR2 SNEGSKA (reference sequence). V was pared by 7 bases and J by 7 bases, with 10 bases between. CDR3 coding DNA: TGCAGTGTCCAGGGCCTTGAAGCTTTCTTT. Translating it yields CSVQGLEAFF.

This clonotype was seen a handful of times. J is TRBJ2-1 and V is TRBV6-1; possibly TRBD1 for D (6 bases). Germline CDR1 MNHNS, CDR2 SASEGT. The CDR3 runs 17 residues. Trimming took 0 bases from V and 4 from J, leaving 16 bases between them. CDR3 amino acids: CASSEAPPRGYYNEQFF. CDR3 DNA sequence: TGTGCCAGCAGTGAAGCGCCCCCCAGGGGATATTACAATGAGCAGTTCTTC.

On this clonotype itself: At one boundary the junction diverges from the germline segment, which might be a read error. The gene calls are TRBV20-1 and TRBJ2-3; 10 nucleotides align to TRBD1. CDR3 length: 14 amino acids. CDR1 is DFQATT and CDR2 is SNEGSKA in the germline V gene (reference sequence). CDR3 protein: CIASGTGDADTQYF. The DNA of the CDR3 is TGCATTGCTAGTGGGACAGGGGACGCAGATACGCAGTATTTT.

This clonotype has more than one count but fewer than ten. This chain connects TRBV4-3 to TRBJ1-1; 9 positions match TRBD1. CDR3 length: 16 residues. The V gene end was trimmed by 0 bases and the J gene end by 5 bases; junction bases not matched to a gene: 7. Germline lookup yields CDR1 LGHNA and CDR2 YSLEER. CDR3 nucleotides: TGCGCCAGCAGCCAAGATCCGGGGACAGGGACGACTGAAGCTTTCTTT. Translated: CASSQDPGTGTTEAFF.

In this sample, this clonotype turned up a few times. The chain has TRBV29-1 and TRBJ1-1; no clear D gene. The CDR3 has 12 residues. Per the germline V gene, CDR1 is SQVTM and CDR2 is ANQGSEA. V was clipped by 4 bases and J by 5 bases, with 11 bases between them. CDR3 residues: CSVVAALTEAFF. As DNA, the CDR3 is TGCAGCGTTGTGGCAGCCCTAACTGAAGCTTTCTTT.

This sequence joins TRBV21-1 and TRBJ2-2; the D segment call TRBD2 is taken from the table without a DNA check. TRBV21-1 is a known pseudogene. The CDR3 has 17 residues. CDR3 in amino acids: CASSLGREVTNTGELFF. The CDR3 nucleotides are TGTGCCAGCAGCCTGGGTCGGGAGGTCACGAACACCGGGGAGCTGTTTTTT.

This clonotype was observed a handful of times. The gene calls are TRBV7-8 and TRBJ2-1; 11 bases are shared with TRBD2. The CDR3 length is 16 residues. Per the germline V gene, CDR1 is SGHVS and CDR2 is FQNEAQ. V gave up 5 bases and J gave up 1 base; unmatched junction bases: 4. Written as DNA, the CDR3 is TGTGCCAGCAGCCTACTAGCGGGAGCGTCCTACAATGAGCAGTTCTTC. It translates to CASSLLAGASYNEQFF. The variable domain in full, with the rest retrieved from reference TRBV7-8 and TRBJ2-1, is GAGVSQSPRYKVAKRGQDVALRCDPISGHVSLFWYQQALGQGPEFLTYFQNEAQLDKSGLPSDRFFAERPEGSVSTLKIQRTQQEDSAVYLCASSLLAGASYNEQFFGPGTRLTVL.

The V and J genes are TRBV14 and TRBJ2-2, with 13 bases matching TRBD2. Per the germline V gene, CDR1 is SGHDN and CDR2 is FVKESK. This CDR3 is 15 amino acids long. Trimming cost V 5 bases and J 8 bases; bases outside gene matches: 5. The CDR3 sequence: CASSGTSGTRGELFF. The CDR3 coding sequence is TGTGCCAGCAGCGGGACTAGCGGGACCAGAGGGGAGCTGTTTTTT.

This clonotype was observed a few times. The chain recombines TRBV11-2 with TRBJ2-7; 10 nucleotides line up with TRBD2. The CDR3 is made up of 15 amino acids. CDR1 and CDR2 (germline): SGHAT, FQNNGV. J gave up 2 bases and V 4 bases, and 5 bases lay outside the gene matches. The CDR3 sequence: CASSYTTSGPYEQYF. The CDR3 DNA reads TGTGCCAGCAGCTATACGACTAGCGGGCCCTACGAGCAGTACTTC.